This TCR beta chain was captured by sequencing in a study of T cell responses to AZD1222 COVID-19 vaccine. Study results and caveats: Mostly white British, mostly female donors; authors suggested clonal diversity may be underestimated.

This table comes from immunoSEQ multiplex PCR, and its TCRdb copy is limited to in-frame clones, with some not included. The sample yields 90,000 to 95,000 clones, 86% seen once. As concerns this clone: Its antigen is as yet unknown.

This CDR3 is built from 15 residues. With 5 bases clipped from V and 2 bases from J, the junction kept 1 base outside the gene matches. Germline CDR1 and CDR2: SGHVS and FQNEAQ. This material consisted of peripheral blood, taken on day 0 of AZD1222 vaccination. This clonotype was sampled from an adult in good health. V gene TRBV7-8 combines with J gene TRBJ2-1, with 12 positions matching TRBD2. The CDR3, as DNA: TGTGCCAGCAGCAGACTAGCGGGGGCCTACAATGAGCAGTTCTTC. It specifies CASSRLAGAYNEQFF.